Included here is one T cell receptor (beta chain) sequence, with context. This clonotype showed up just a few times. Its specific antigen is unknown. Base qualities are missing; no much larger clone stands one base away. The donors were 40 or so Caucasian individuals from Russia, aged roughly 6 to 90 years, who were systemically healthy. Each donor gave roughly 11 milliliters of peripheral blood, drawn into EDTA-treated Vacutainer tubes. PBMCs were isolated by Ficoll-Paque density-gradient centrifugation, with at least 6 million obtained per sample. Total RNA was extracted from PBMCs with Trizol reagent, with at least 6 micrograms obtained per sample. For every donor, flow cytometry on a PBMC aliquot measured the percentage of naive CD45RAhigh/CD27high T cells. Libraries were made using 5' RACE. Sequencing used an Illumina HiSeq 2500. A second roughly 6 to 12 cycle PCR used a sample-barcoded 5' primer and a J-beta primer mix. A template-switch 5' adaptor carrying 12 random nucleotides introduced a unique molecular identifier onto each TCR beta cDNA molecule. At least 2.5 million CDR3-containing paired-end reads were obtained from each sample. First-strand cDNA synthesis was performed from all RNA using the Mint cDNA synthesis kit, with priming by a TRBC-specific oligonucleotide. All cDNA was treated with uracil-DNA glycosylase and then went through a first 18-cycle PCR with the universal primers M1SS and BC2_uni_R. In the source study's methods: Each sample was normalized by randomly selecting 1 million high-quality reads, each carrying a distinct molecular identifier. Instead of being binned into consensus sequences, reads with shared molecular identifiers were discarded. CDR3 identification, clonotype clustering and error correction used MiTCR with a Q25 quality threshold and the strictest error-elimination algorithm. A nonparametric unseen species model with Euler transformation was used to estimate lower-bound total TCR beta diversity. TCRdb reanalyzed the raw reads on its own, using fastp at Q25 for trimming and MiXCR for clone calling, and kept in-frame beta chains. Duplicate CDR3 protein sequences are folded into a single record with the most common DNA and genes. TCRdb assigned the V and J calls; the authors' analysis was not used. A total of around 1.7 million distinct CDR3 sequences appear in this sample, under 30% of them only once. The top ten clones comprise about 8% of the sample.

This sample is drawn from a study of blood T cells in healthy people across ages (dated by TCRdb to the mid-2010s). About the full investigation: In model experiments, roughly one uniquely barcoded TCR beta cDNA molecule per two T cells was captured by template switching. To avoid experimental bias, donors of different ages were randomly spread across the sequencing lanes. The donors were divided into four age groups: young (average roughly 17 years), middle-aged (roughly 40), aged (around 67) and long-lived (nearly 85). Two additional independent replicas of 1 million unique cDNA reads from the same blood draw were analyzed for two donors (one aged 18 to 30 and one aged 80 or older). Age-related changes in TCR beta repertoire diversity were measured in the study by deep sequencing normalized with unique cDNA molecular identifiers.

The germline V gene yields SGHRS for CDR1 and YFSETQ for CDR2. From cysteine to phenylalanine, the CDR3 is 16 amino acids long. The entry retains the CDR3 DNA only, 48 bases that are in frame from base 1. V sheds 3 bases and J sheds 1 base, leaving 11 bases between their ends. Overall study results and their limits: The percentage of naive T cells measured by flow cytometry correlated strongly with observed TCR beta diversity. Compared with the aged group, more naive CD4+ T cells, fewer expanded clones and increased TCR diversity were shown by the long-lived group, suggesting age selection. Estimates of total diversity based on one million sequenced T cells were regarded as lower bounds and as underestimates. Because donor CMV infection status was unknown, age-related changes in expanded clonotypes were potentially confounded. Bulk unsorted PBMC profiling prevented conclusive comparison of naive and antigen-experienced compartments. As age increased, observed TCR beta diversity per million T cells dropped in a roughly linear way, and a significant reduction was already evident by age 40.

The chain joins TRBV5-1 to TRBJ2-6; the D segment could be TRBD1, given 6 matching bases. This clonotype was sampled from a woman under 40 in good health. The sample consisted of blood. The encoded CDR3 is CASSSAGTSGANVLTF. The DNA is TGCGCCAGCAGCTCGGCAGGGACATCTGGGGCCAACGTCCTGACTTTC.